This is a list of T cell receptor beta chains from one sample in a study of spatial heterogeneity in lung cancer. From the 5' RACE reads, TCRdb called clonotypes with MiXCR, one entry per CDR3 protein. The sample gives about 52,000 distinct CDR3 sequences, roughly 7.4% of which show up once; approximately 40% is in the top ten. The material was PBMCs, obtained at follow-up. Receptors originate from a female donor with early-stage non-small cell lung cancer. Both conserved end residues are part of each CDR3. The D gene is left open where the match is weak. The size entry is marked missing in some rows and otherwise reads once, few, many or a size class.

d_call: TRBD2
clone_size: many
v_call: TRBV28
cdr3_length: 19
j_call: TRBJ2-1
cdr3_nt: TGTGCCAGCAGTTCCCCGGGCGCGGGGGTCGTCGGGTCCTACAATGAGCAGTTCTTC
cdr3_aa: CASSSPGAGVVGSYNEQFF

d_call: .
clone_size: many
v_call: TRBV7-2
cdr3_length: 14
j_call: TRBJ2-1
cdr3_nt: TGTGCCAGCAGCTTCAGGACCCCAAATAGTGAGCAGTTCTTC
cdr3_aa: CASSFRTPNSEQFF

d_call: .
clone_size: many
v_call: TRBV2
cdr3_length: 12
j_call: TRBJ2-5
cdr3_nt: TGTGCCAGCAGTGCCCTTGGACGGACCCAGTACTTC
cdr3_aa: CASSALGRTQYF

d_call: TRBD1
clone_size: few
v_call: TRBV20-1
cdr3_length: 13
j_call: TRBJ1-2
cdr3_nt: TGCAGTGCCCTCCGCGGGGACAGGGTGGGCTACACCTTC
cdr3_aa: CSALRGDRVGYTF

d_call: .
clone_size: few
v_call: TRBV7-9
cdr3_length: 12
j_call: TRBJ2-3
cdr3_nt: TGTGCCAGCAGCATTACCACAGATACGCAGTATTTT
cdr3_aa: CASSITTDTQYF

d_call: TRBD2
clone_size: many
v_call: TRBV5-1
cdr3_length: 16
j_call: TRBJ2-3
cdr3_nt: TGCGCCAGCAGCTCCACTAGCGGGGGAGCTACAGATACGCAGTATTTT
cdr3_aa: CASSSTSGGATDTQYF

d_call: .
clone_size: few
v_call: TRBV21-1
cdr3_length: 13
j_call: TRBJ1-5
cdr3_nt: TGTGCCGGACCGGGGCGGTTCAATCAGCCCCAGCATTTT
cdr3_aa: CAGPGRFNQPQHF

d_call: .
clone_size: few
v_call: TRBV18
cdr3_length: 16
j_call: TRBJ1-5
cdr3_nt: TGTGCCAGCTCACCGGGAGTCCTATATAGCAATCAGCCCCAGCATTTT
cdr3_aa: CASSPGVLYSNQPQHF

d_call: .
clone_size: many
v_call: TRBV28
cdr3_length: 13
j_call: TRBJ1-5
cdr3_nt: TGTGCCAGCAGTTCAGGGGGCAATCAGCCCCAGCATTTT
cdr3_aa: CASSSGGNQPQHF

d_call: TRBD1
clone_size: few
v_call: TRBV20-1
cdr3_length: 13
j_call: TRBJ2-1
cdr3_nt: TGCAGTGCCTGGGGACAGGGTAACAATGAGCAGTTCTTC
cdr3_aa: CSAWGQGNNEQFF

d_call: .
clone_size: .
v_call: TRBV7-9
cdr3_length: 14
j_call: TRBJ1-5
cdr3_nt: TGTGTCAGCAGCCCGGACGTACCGAATCAGCCCCAGCATTTT
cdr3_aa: CVSSPDVPNQPQHF

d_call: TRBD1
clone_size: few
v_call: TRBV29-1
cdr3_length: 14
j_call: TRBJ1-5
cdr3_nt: TGCAGCGTTAAAGGACAGGGCCCCAATCAGCCCCAGCATTTT
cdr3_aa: CSVKGQGPNQPQHF

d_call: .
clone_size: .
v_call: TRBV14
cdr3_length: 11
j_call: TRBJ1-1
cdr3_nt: TGTGCCAGCAGCCCGCGTACGAAGGCTTTCTTT
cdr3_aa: CASSPRTKAFF

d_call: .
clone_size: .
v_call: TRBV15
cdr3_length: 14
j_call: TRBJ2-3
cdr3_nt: TGTGCCACCAGCAGGACCCGGTCGACAGATACGCAGTATTTT
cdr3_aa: CATSRTRSTDTQYF

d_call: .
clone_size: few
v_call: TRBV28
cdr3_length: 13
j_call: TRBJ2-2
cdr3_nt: TGTGCCAGCAGCCGACCCTACACCGGGGAGCTGTTTTTT
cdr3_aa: CASSRPYTGELFF

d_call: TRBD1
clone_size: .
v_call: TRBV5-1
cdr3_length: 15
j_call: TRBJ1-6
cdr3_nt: TGCGCCAGCAGCTTGGGGACAGGCTACTCTTCACCCCTCCACTTT
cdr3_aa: CASSLGTGYSSPLHF

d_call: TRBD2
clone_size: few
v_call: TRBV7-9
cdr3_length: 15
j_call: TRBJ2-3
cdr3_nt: TGTGCCAGCAGCTTATCGGGGGGAATCACAGATACGCAGTATTTT
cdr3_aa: CASSLSGGITDTQYF

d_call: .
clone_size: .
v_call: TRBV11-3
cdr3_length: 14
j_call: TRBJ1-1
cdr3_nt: TGTGCCAGCAGCTTTGGGGGGGCGAACACTGAAGCTTTCTTT
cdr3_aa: CASSFGGANTEAFF

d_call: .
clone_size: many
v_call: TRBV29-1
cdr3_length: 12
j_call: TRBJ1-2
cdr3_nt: TGCAGCGTTGGAGCGGGTAGCTATGGCTACACCTTC
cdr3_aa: CSVGAGSYGYTF

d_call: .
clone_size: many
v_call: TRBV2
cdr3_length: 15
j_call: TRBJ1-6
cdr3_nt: TGTGCCAGCAGGGGCGTGGGGGGGAGCAATTCACCCCTCCACTTT
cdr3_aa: CASRGVGGSNSPLHF

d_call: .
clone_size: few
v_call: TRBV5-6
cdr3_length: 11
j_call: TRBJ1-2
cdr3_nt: TGTGCCAGCAGCTTGCGCGCCTGGAACACCTTC
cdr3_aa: CASSLRAWNTF

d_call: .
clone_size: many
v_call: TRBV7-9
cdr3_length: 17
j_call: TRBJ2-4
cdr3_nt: TGTGCCAGCAGCTTAAGGGCCGACCTAGCAACCAAAAACATTCAGTACTTC
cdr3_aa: CASSLRADLATKNIQYF

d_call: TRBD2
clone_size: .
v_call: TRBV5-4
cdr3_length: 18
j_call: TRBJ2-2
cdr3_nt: TGTGCCAGCAGCGGGGTGACTAGCGGGGGCCTCGGAACCGGGGAGCTGTTTTTT
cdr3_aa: CASSGVTSGGLGTGELFF

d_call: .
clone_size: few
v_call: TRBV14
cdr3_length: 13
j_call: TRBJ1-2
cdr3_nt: TGTGCCAGCAGCTTACAGGGAGACTATGGCTACACCTTC
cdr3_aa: CASSLQGDYGYTF

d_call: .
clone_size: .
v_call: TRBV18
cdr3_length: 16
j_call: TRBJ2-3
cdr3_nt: TGTGCCAGCTCACCCCCCCAGGGATTCACCACAGATACGCAGTATTTT
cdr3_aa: CASSPPQGFTTDTQYF

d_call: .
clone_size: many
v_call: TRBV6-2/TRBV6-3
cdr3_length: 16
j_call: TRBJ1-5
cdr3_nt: TGTGCCAGCAGTTACGCCCCGGTGGGCGCGACTCAGCCCCAGCATTTT
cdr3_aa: CASSYAPVGATQPQHF

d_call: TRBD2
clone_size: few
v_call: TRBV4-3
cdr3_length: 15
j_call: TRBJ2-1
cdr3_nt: TGCGCCAGCAGCCAGAGCGGGGGATTCTACAATGAGCAGTTCTTC
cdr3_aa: CASSQSGGFYNEQFF

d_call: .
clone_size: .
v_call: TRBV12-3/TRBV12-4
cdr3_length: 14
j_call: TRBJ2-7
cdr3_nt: TGTGCCAGCAGTCCCCAGGCGGGCGCCTACGAGCAGTACTTC
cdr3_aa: CASSPQAGAYEQYF

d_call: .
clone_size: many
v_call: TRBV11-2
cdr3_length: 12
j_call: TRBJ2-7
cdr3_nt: TGTGCCAGCAGCCCAGGGGGGTACGAGCAGTACTTC
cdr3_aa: CASSPGGYEQYF

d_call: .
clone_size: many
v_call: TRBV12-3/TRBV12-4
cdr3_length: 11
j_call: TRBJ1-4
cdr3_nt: TGTGCCAGCAGTTACCGGGAAAAACTGTTTTTT
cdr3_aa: CASSYREKLFF

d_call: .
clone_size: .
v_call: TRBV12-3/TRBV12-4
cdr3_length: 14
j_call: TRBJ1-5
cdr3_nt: TGTGCCAGCAATAGGGACCGGGGCAATCAGCCCCAGCATTTT
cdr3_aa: CASNRDRGNQPQHF

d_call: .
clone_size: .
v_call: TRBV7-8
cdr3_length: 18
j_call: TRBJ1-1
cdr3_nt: TGTGCCAGCAGCTTGGGACCGAGCACCTCCTTAACCCCACGGCGGGCTTTCTTT
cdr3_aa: CASSLGPSTSLTPRRAFF

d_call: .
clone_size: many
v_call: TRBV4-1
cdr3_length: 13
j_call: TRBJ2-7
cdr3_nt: TGCGCCAGCAGACTCGTGAAGGTCGGCGAGCAGTACTTC
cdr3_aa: CASRLVKVGEQYF

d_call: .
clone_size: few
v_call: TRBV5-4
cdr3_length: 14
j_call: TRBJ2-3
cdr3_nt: TGTGCCAGCAGTGGGGGGCCAGAAACAGATACGCAGTATTTT
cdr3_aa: CASSGGPETDTQYF

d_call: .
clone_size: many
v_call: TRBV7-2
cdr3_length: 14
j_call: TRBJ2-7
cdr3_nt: TGTGCCAGCCAACGCGGTGGCGGAAACTACGAGCAGTACTTC
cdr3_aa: CASQRGGGNYEQYF

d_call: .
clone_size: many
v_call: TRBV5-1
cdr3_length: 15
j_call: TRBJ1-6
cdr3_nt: TGCGCCAGCAGCTTCAACAGGGTCGAGGATTCACCCCTCCACTTT
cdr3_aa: CASSFNRVEDSPLHF

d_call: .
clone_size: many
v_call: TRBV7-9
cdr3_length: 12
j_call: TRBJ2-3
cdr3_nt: TGTGCCAGCAGCTTGTCCGGAGATACGCAGTATTTT
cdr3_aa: CASSLSGDTQYF

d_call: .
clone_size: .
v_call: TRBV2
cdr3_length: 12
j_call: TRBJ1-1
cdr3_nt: TGTGCCAGCAGTACAAGTAACACTGAAGCTTTCTTT
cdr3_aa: CASSTSNTEAFF

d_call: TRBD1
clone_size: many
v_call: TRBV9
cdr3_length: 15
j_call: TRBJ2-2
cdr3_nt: TGTGCCAGCAGCTTCACACAGGGGGCCGACGGGGAGCTGTTTTTT
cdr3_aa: CASSFTQGADGELFF

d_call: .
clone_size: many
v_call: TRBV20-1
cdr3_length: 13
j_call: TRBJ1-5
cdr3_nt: TGCAGTGCGCACGGGGGGGGTAGTCAGCCCCAGCATTTT
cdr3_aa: CSAHGGGSQPQHF

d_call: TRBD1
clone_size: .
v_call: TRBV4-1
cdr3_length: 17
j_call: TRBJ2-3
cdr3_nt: TGCGCCAGCAGCCGACTACCGGGACAGGGTTACACAGATACGCAGTATTTT
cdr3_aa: CASSRLPGQGYTDTQYF

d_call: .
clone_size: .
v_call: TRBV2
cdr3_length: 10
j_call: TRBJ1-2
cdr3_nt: TGTGCCAGCCGGGACTATGGCTACACCTTC
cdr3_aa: CASRDYGYTF

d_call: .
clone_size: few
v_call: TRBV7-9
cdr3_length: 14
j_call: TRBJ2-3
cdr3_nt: TGTGCCAGCAGCTTAGCGGAGGGGACAGATACGCAGTATTTT
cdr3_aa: CASSLAEGTDTQYF

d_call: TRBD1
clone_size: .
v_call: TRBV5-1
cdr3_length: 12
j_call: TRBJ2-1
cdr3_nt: TGCGCCAGCGGGGACAGAGGAAATGAGCAGTTCTTC
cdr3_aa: CASGDRGNEQFF

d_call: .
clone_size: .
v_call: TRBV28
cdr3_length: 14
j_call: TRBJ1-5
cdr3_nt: TGTGCCAGCTTCTCTTCGTACCGCTATCAGCCCCAGCATTTT
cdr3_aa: CASFSSYRYQPQHF

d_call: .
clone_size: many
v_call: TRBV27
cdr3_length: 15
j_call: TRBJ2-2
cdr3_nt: TGTGCCAGCAGTTCTCAGGCAGGGGCCACCGGGGAGCTGTTTTTT
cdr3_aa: CASSSQAGATGELFF

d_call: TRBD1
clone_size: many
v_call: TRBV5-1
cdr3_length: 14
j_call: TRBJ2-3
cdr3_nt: TGCGCCAGCAGGCCACAGGGGGCCGCAGATACGCAGTATTTT
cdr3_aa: CASRPQGAADTQYF

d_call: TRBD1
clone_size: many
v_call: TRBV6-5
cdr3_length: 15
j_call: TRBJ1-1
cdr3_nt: TGTGCCAGCAGTTCATACTCGACAGGGGCCACTGAAGCTTTCTTT
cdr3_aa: CASSSYSTGATEAFF

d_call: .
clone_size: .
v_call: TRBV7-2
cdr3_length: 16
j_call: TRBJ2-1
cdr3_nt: TGTGCCAGCAGCTTAGTTGCGGGGGCCGCCTACAATGAGCAGTTCTTC
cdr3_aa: CASSLVAGAAYNEQFF

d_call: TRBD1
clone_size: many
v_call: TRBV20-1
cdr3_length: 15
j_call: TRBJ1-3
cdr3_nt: TGCAGTGCCACACAGGGGGCAAACCCTGGAAACACCATATATTTT
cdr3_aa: CSATQGANPGNTIYF

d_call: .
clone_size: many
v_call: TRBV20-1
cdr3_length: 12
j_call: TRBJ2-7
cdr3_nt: TGCAGTGCTAGTGGGCCAGGGGTTGAGCAGTACTTC
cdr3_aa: CSASGPGVEQYF

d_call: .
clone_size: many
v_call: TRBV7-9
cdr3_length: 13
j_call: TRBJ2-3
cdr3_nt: TGTGCCAGCAGCCCCAATCCGGTGGATACGCAGTATTTT
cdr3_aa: CASSPNPVDTQYF

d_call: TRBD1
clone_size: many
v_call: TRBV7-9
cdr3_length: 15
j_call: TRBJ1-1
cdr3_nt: TGTGCCAGCATAAAGGGGACAGGGGTGAACACTGAAGCTTTCTTT
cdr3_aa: CASIKGTGVNTEAFF

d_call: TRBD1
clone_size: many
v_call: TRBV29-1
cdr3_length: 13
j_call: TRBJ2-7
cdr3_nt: TGCAGCGTTGGGCGACAGGGGTCCTACGAGCAGTACTTC
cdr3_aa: CSVGRQGSYEQYF

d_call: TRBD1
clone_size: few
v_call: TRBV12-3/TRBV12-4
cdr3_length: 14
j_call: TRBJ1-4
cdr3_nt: TGTGCCAGCAGCCTGGGACAGCTTAATGAAAAACTGTTTTTT
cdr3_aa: CASSLGQLNEKLFF